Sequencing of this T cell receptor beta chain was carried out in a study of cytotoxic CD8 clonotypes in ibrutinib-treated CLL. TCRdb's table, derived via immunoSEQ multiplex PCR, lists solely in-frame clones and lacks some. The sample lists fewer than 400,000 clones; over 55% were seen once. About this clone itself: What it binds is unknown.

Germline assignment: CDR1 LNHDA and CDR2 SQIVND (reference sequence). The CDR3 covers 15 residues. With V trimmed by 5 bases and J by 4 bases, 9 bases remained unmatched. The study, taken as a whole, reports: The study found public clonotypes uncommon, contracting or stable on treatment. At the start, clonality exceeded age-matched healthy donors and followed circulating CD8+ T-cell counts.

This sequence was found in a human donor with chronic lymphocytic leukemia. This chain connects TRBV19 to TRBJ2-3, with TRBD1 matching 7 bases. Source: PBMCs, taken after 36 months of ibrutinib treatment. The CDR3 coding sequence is TGTGCCAGTAGTTATGGGACAGCCGGGTCAGATACGCAGTATTTT. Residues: CASSYGTAGSDTQYF.